This TCR beta chain is from a study of tumor-infiltrating lymphocytes in primary liver carcinoma. The germline gives CDR1 ENHRY, CDR2 SYGVKD. CDR3 size: 13 residues. Co-extraction yielded RNA and DNA from approximately 22-30 mg of unsorted bulk tissue. Starting material of about 450 ng total RNA yielded TCR beta cDNA via a constant-region primer. Three nested multiplex PCR rounds, a slightly modified ARM-PCR method, built the TCR beta libraries. TRBV1-TRBV30 forward and Cbeta reverse primers drove the first two roughly 10-cycle rounds. MiXCR was run by TCRdb on the multiplex PCR reads, yielding one entry per CDR3 protein. The table lists about 200,000 distinct CDR3 sequences, 85% of them singletons, with less than 20% in the top ten. As concerns this clonotype: The antigen is not known. An end of the junction differs from the germline gene, which may be a read error.

Study findings and constraints: Pairs of tumor regions overlapped more than tumor-adjacent and tumor-blood pairs did.

The sequence derives from a man between 35 and 55 years old with primary liver carcinoma and hepatitis B virus infection. V usage is TRBV10-3 and J usage is TRBJ2-1; perhaps TRBD2 as D (6 bases). The sample taken for sequencing was tumor tissue from primary liver carcinoma. The CDR3 region is CAIRGTQRNEHFF. CDR3 DNA: TGTGCCATCCGAGGGACTCAACGCAATGAGCATTTCTTC.